Below, one TCR beta chain is given with its context. The antigen remains unidentified. The sample belongs to a study of cytomegalovirus exposure and HLA in healthy donors. Study findings and constraints: Certain sequence variants were highly shared and formed a cluster, and this cluster was likely a sequencing artifact.

CDR1 is SGHAT, CDR2 FQNNGV, per germline. V lost 6 bases, J lost 0 bases, and 12 bases lay in between. There are 15 residues in the CDR3. Primers: 60 Vbeta forward and 13 Jbeta reverse. Method: immunoSEQ multiplex PCR; TCRdb's copy keeps in-frame clones and lacks some. The profile shows more than 150,000 clones, over 75% of them singletons. The clonotype comes from a girl under three years old in good health and CMV-seronegative. The specimen sequenced was PBMCs. V and J are TRBV11-2 and TRBJ2-1; no clear D gene. The CDR3 nucleotides are TGTGCCAGCAGTTTTAGCAGCTTCTCCTACAATGAGCAGTTCTTC. It yields the protein CASSFSSFSYNEQFF.